Following are 14 T cell receptor beta chains from one sample sequenced in a study of OX40 agonist ivuxolimab in advanced cancers. Repertoires were generated with immunoSEQ multiplex PCR, while TCRdb's copy carries only in-frame clones and drops some. Of around 150,000 clones in the sample, 75% to 95% are singletons; the top ten hold about 1.1%. Material: CD4+ or CD8+ T cells sorted from blood, obtained in a trial of the OX40 agonist ivuxolimab. These receptors originate from an adult with an advanced solid tumor such as melanoma, head and neck, liver or kidney cancer.

This chain connects TRBV9 to TRBJ2-2, with 8 nucleotides matching TRBD1. The CDR3 totals 18 residues. The trim removed 3 bases at V and 0 bases at J, leaving 10 bases unmatched. CDR1 and CDR2 (germline): SGDLS, YYNGEE. The CDR3 sequence: CASSAAFGQGANTGELFF. CDR3 nucleotide sequence: TGTGCCAGCAGCGCGGCCTTTGGACAGGGAGCGAACACCGGGGAGCTGTTTTTT.

The chain recombines TRBV28 with TRBJ1-2; 9 positions match TRBD1. CDR1 is MDHEN, CDR2 SYDVKM, per germline. CDR3 length: 12 amino acids. The J segment lost 8 bases and the V segment lost 8 bases, leaving 6 bases of the junction unmatched. The CDR3 nucleotides are TGTGCCAGCTATGACAGGGGGTGGGGCTACACCTTC. Translated, it gives CASYDRGWGYTF.

The V call is TRBV28, the J call TRBJ2-1; 8 bases line up with TRBD2. With 5 bases clipped from V and 7 bases from J, the junction kept 16 bases outside the gene matches. CDR1 MDHEN and CDR2 SYDVKM come from the germline V gene. The CDR3 runs to 17 residues. CDR3 residues: CASSTHRVSGTRNEQFF. DNA of the CDR3: TGTGCCAGCAGTACGCACAGGGTTAGCGGGACAAGGAATGAGCAGTTCTTC.

The chain is built from TRBV28 and TRBJ1-5; tentative D call: TRBD1 (5 bases). This CDR3 spans 16 amino acids. Germline V gene data show CDR1 as MDHEN and CDR2 as SYDVKM. Trimming cost V 5 bases and J 5 bases, with 19 bases left between them. For the CDR3, the DNA is TGTGCCAGCAGTGCAATGCCGGGGCTAAAATATCAGCCCCAGCATTTT. Translated, it gives CASSAMPGLKYQPQHF.

The rearrangement joins TRBV7-2 to TRBJ1-2; TRBD1 is a possible D gene (6 bases). The germline gives CDR1 SGHTA, CDR2 FQGNSA. CDR3 length equals 12 residues. V lost 5 bases, J lost 6 bases, and 10 bases lay in between. The CDR3 DNA is TGTGCCAGCAGCCCAGGGGTTAATGGCTACACCTTC. Protein: CASSPGVNGYTF.

This clone was recorded a few times. J is TRBJ2-7 and V is TRBV7-2, with 11 bases identical to TRBD1. The CDR3 loop spans 16 amino acids. The ends lost 1 base at V and 4 bases at J; junction bases unmatched: 6. Germline V gene sequence: CDR1 SGHTA, CDR2 FQGNSA. The CDR3 spells CASSLVSGQGAYEQYF. The CDR3 DNA sequence: TGTGCCAGCAGCTTAGTGTCTGGACAGGGGGCTTACGAGCAGTACTTC.

V is TRBV15 and J is TRBJ2-3; 14 bases are a match to TRBD2. Per the germline V gene, CDR1 is LNHNV and CDR2 is YYDKDF (reference sequence). V trimming: 4 bases; J trimming: 3 bases; junction bases outside the gene matches: 6. CDR3 size: 17 residues. The DNA for the CDR3 is TGTGCCACCAGCACTCCGGGACTAGCGGGAGCAACAGATACGCAGTATTTT. Amino acid sequence: CATSTPGLAGATDTQYF.

The chain links TRBV27 to TRBJ2-1; tentatively, D is TRBD1 (6 bases). The CDR3 has 14 residues. Germline V lookup: CDR1 MNHEY, CDR2 SMNVEV (reference sequence). V shed 0 bases and J shed 7 bases, with 10 bases lying between them. The CDR3, as DNA: TGTGCCAGCAGTTTATCGGTTAGGGGGAATGAGCAGTTCTTC. Its protein is CASSLSVRGNEQFF.

The chain combines TRBV6-4 with TRBJ2-2, with D tentatively TRBD2 (6 bases). Trimming pared 5 bases from V and 10 bases from J, leaving 11 bases between. The CDR3 spans 12 residues. Germline V gives CDR1 MRHNA, CDR2 SNTAGT. The CDR3 sequence: CASSREVEELFF. DNA of the CDR3: TGTGCCAGCAGTAGGGAGGTGGAGGAGCTGTTTTTT.

The J gene is TRBJ2-5, the V gene TRBV27, with 8 nucleotides matching TRBD1. The DNA matches TRBJ2-7 better at its end, which makes the J call doubtful. The germline gives CDR1 MNHEY, CDR2 SMNVEV (reference sequence). The CDR3 contains 17 residues. The CDR3 DNA is TGTGCCAGCAGTTTATCCGGCCTAACAGGGGGTTCCTACGAGCAGTACTTC. Encoded protein: CASSLSGLTGGSYEQYF.

The CDR3 DNA follows: TGTGCCAGCAGTTCGGGGACAGGGGCTAACTATGGCTACACCTTC. This codes for CASSSGTGANYGYTF. V and J are TRBV6-5 and TRBJ1-2; 10 positions agree with TRBD1. Germline loops: CDR1 MNHEY, CDR2 SVGAGI. V shed 4 bases and J 0 bases; nucleotides not matched to a gene: 2. The CDR3 is 15 amino acids.

The chain uses TRBV6-5 and TRBJ1-2; D perhaps matches TRBD1 (5 bases). The CDR3 is 16 amino acids. Per the germline V gene, CDR1 is MNHEY and CDR2 is SVGAGI. V was trimmed by 0 bases and J by 2 bases, leaving 13 bases between them. DNA of the CDR3: TGTGCCAGCAGTTACTCGAGGTCGCGGGGGAACTATGGCTACACCTTC. Protein: CASSYSRSRGNYGYTF.

This clone was recorded only once. The chain combines TRBV5-1 with TRBJ2-2; weak D call: TRBD1 (6 bases). The CDR3 totals 16 residues. Trimming took 0 bases from V and 4 from J, leaving 13 bases between them. Germline CDR1 SGHRS, CDR2 YFSETQ. The CDR3 nucleotides read TGCGCCAGCAGCTTGGCCAAGGACAGTCTCACCGGGGAGCTGTTTTTT. The encoded protein is CASSLAKDSLTGELFF.

This chain connects TRBV2 to TRBJ2-2, with D unclear. Trimming shortened V by 6 bases and J by 2 bases, and 19 bases separated the two germline ends. CDR1 and CDR2 from the germline V gene are SNHLY and FYNNEI. The CDR3 runs to 17 residues. CDR3 nucleotide sequence: TGTGCCAGCAGCTCCGTCGGGCTGCGCCTAAACACCGGGGAGCTGTTTTTT. It codes for CASSSVGLRLNTGELFF.